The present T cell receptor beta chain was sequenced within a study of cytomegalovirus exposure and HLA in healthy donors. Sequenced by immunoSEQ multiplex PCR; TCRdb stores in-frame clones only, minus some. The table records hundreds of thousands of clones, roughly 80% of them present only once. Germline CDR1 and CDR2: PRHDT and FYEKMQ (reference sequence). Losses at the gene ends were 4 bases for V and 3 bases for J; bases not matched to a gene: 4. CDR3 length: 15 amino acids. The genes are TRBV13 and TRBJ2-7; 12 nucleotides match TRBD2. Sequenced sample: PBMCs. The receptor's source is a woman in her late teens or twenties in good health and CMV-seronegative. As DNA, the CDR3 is TGTGCCAGCAGCTCCACTAGCGGGGGGCTCTACGAGCAGTACTTC. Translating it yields CASSSTSGGLYEQYF.